Listed below are T cell receptor beta chains from one sample, sequenced in a study of cytomegalovirus exposure and HLA in healthy donors. Profiled with immunoSEQ multiplex PCR; TCRdb holds only in-frame clones, not every one. The data contain some 170,000 clones, 70% to 80% of them singletons. Material: PBMCs. All receptors derive from a woman aged 55-70 years in good health and CMV-seropositive. The CDR3 runs from the conserved cysteine through the conserved F or W. Fields, in order: J gene, D gene, V gene, clone size, CDR3 length, CDR3 protein, CDR3 DNA. D genes are given only for firm matches. Clone size is not always given. Where it is, it says once, few, many or a class for expanded clones.

TRBJ2-7 TRBD2 TRBV19 - 18 CASSIAGLMAGGAYEQYF TGTGCCAGTAGTATAGCCGGGCTTATGGCGGGAGGGGCCTACGAGCAGTACTTC
TRBJ1-1 TRBD1 TRBV7-9 - 15 CASSLMTGGGTEAFF TGTGCCAGCAGCCTCATGACAGGGGGGGGCACTGAAGCTTTCTTT
TRBJ1-1 - TRBV27 - 15 CASSSARDPNTEAFF TGTGCCAGCAGTTCCGCCAGGGATCCGAACACTGAAGCTTTCTTT
TRBJ2-1 TRBD1 TRBV30 - 15 CAWSTGQGSYNEQFF TGTGCCTGGTCGACGGGACAGGGAAGCTACAATGAGCAGTTCTTC
TRBJ2-1 - TRBV30 - 14 CAWSHGLTFNEQFF TGTGCCTGGAGTCATGGACTCACCTTCAATGAGCAGTTCTTC
TRBJ2-1 - TRBV21-1 - 11 CASSRQGGQFF TGTGCCAGCAGCAGGCAGGGGGGGCAGTTCTTC
TRBJ2-7 TRBD2 TRBV19 - 18 CASSIARPSGSTSYEQYF TGTGCCAGTAGTATAGCACGTCCCAGCGGGAGTACGTCCTACGAGCAGTACTTC
TRBJ2-7 TRBD1 TRBV7-2 - 14 CASSPDRSSYEQYF TGTGCCAGCAGCCCGGACAGGAGCTCCTACGAGCAGTACTTC
TRBJ1-4 TRBD1 TRBV28 - 15 CASSFGQGAYEKLFF TGTGCCAGCAGTTTCGGACAGGGGGCCTATGAAAAACTGTTTTTT
TRBJ2-2 TRBD2 TRBV6-5 - 15 CTSGRGKRDTGELFF TGTACCTCGGGGCGGGGGAAGAGGGACACCGGGGAGCTGTTTTTT
TRBJ1-4 TRBD1 TRBV28 - 19 CASTLLSGQGATANEKLFF TGTGCCAGCACCCTACTCTCCGGGCAGGGGGCGACGGCTAATGAAAAACTGTTTTTT
TRBJ1-6 - TRBV5-6 - 16 CASTPQGRARNSPLHF TGTGCCAGCACCCCCCAGGGCAGGGCAAGAAATTCACCCCTCCACTTT
TRBJ1-3 - TRBV9 - 14 CASSGASSGNTIYF TGTGCCAGCAGCGGGGCCAGCTCTGGAAACACCATATATTTT
TRBJ2-5 TRBD1 TRBV4-3 - 17 CASSPIVGQGYQETQYF TGCGCCAGCAGCCCAATAGTCGGACAGGGTTATCAAGAGACCCAGTACTTC
TRBJ2-1 TRBD1 TRBV5-4 - 13 CASSRDRAHEQFF TGTGCCAGCAGCCGGGACAGGGCCCATGAGCAGTTCTTC
TRBJ2-5 TRBD2 TRBV28 few 14 CASSLLAGRETQYF TGTGCCAGCAGTTTATTAGCGGGGCGGGAGACCCAGTACTTC
TRBJ2-2 TRBD2 TRBV7-2 - 17 CASSLGGTSGGDGELFF TGTGCCAGCAGCTTAGGAGGGACTAGCGGGGGAGACGGGGAGCTGTTTTTT
TRBJ2-7 - TRBV6-1 - 12 CASRFSVYEQYF TGTGCCAGCAGGTTCAGCGTCTACGAGCAGTACTTC
TRBJ1-1 - TRBV20-1 few 10 CSARGDEAFF TGCAGTGCGCGGGGTGATGAAGCTTTCTTT